The subject of this entry is one T cell receptor beta chain. What it binds is unknown. PCR used 60 Vbeta primers and 13 Jbeta primers. Study processing details: About 10 million of some 80 million unique TCR beta chains were shared, per a later count. Profiled with immunoSEQ multiplex PCR; TCRdb holds only in-frame clones, not every one. The V and J calls and clone size are taken from that table; D and trimming were inferred from the DNA. The sample yields about 110,000 clones, around 80% seen once. The CDR3 runs to 16 residues. The ends lost 5 bases at V and 3 bases at J; junction bases unmatched: 7. The V gene's germline CDR1 is SGHAT and CDR2 FQNNGV. This sample is part of a study of cytomegalovirus exposure and HLA in healthy donors. Study-level results: It was in a later analysis that TCR association rates were seen to vary by HLA locus, highest for DRB1 and lowest for HLA-C. V segments that were indistinguishable, TRBV6-2 and TRBV6-3 among them, were omitted from analysis.

The chain joins TRBV11-2 to TRBJ2-7; 13 bases are shared with TRBD2. The origin of this receptor is a female donor in good health and CMV-seropositive. The specimen was PBMCs. The CDR3 sequence is CASSQGTSGILYEQYF. The CDR3 DNA follows: TGTGCCAGCAGCCAAGGGACTAGCGGGATACTCTACGAGCAGTACTTC.